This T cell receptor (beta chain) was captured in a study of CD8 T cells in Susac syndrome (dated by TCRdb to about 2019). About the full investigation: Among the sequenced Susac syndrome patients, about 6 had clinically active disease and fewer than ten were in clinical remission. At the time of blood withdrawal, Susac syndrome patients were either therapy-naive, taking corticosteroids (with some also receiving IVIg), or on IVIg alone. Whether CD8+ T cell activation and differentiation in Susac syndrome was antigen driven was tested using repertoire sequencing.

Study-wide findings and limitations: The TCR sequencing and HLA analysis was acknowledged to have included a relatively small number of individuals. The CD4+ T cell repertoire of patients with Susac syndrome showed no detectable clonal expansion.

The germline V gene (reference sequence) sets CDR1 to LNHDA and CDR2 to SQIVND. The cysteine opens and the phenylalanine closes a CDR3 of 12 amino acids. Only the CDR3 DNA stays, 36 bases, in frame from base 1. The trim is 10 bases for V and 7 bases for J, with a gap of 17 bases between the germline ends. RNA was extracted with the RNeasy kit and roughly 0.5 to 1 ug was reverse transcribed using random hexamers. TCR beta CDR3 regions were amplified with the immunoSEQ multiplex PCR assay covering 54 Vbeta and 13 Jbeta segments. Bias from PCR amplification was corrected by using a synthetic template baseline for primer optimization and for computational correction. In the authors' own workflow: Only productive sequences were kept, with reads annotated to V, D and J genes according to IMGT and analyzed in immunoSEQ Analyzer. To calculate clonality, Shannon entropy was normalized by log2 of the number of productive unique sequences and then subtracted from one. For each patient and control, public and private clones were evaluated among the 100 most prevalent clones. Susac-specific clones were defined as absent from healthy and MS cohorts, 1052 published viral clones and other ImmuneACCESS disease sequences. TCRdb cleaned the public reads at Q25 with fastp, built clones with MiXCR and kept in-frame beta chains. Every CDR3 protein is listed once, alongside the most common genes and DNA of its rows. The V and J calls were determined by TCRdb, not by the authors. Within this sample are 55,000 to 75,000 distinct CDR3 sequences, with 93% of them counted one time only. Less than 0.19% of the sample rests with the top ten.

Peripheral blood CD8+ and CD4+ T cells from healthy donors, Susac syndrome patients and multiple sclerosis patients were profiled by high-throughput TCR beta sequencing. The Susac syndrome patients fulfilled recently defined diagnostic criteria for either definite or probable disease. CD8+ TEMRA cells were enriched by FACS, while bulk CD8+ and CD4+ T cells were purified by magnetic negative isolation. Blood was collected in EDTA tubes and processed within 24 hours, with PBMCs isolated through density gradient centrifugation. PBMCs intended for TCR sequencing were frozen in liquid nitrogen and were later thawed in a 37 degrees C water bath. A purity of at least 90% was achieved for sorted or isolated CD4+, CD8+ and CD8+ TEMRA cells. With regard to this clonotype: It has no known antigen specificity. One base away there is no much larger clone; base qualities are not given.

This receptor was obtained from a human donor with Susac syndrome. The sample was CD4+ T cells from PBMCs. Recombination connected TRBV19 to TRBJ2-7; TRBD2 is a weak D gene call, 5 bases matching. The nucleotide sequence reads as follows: TGTGCCACCCGCGACGGGGTTCGGGAGCAGTACTTC. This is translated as CATRDGVREQYF. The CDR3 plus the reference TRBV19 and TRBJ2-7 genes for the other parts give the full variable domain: DGGITQSPKYLFRKEGQNVTLSCEQNLNHDAMYWYRQDPGQGLRLIYYSQIVNDFQKGDIAEGYSVSREKKESFPLTVTSAQKNPTAFYLCATRDGVREQYFGPGTRLTVT.